The 7 T cell receptor beta chains below were found in one sample sequenced in a study of regulatory and conventional T cells in RAG deficiency. The protocol was immunoSEQ multiplex PCR, while the TCRdb copy is restricted to in-frame clones and leaves out a portion. Found here are 6,500 to 7,000 clones, roughly four fifths of them singletons; the top ten hold 13%. In addition, the sample was reused for a study of regulatory T cells. That work adds: Amplification used 52 TRBV primers and 13 TRBJ primers.

The source material was CD8+ T cells sorted from blood. The receptors derive from a human donor in good health.

The chain carries TRBV11-3 and TRBJ1-1; no definite D call. The CDR3 has 13 residues. The V gene lost 4 bases and the J gene lost 4 bases, with 10 bases spanning the gap. Germline CDR1 reads SGHNT; CDR2 reads YENEEA. The CDR3 loop reads CASSYDGSTEAFF. For the CDR3, the DNA is TGTGCCAGCAGCTACGACGGGTCCACTGAAGCTTTCTTT.

The chain employs TRBV7-9 and TRBJ2-1; D is perhaps TRBD1 (5 bases). Germline CDR1 and CDR2: SEHNR and FQNEAQ (reference sequence). CDR3 length equals 14 residues. V was clipped by 1 base and J by 8 bases, with 12 bases between them. CDR3 sequence (DNA): TGTGCCAGCAGCTTAGTTGCGCAGGGCGATGAGCAGTTCTTC. The encoded protein is CASSLVAQGDEQFF.

J is TRBJ2-7 and V is TRBV6-5; D call uncertain. Germline V gives CDR1 MNHEY, CDR2 SVGAGI. CDR3 length: 12 residues. V was pared by 6 bases and J by 3 bases, with 9 bases between. CDR3 protein: CASRGLNYEQYF. The CDR3 DNA follows: TGTGCCAGCAGGGGATTGAACTACGAGCAGTACTTC.

The V call is TRBV4-2, the J call TRBJ1-1, with a weak D call TRBD1 (5 bases). This CDR3 is built from 15 residues. Trimming left V 1 base short and J 4 bases short, with 13 bases between. Germline CDR1 is LGHNA and CDR2 is YNFKEQ. In DNA, the CDR3 is TGTGCCAGCAGCCAAGGGCCCGGTGGGGGCACTGAAGCTTTCTTT. Its translation is CASSQGPGGGTEAFF.

The chain couples TRBV10-2 to TRBJ2-1; 10 bases are shared with TRBD2. The junction had 13 bases not matched to a gene; V was cut back by 6 bases and J by 8 bases. This CDR3 has 16 residues. Per germline, CDR1 WSHSY and CDR2 SAAADI. Here the CDR3 reads CASSEALAGADHEQFF. In DNA, the CDR3 is TGCGCCAGCAGCGAGGCCCTAGCGGGGGCCGACCATGAGCAGTTCTTC.

This rearrangement joins TRBV4-1 to TRBJ2-1; TRBD2 matches at 10 bases. The CDR3 extends over 15 amino acids. Looked up from germline, CDR1 is MGHRA and CDR2 is YSYEKL. The V segment lost 5 bases and the J segment 4 bases; nucleotides outside the gene matches: 5. The DNA of the CDR3 is TGCGCCAGCAGCGCAACTAGCGGGGAATACAATGAGCAGTTCTTC. This codes for CASSATSGEYNEQFF.

This sequence joins TRBV4-1 and TRBJ1-1; D is undetermined. V dropped 0 bases and J dropped 3 bases, with 2 bases sitting between them. The CDR3 covers 12 residues. Germline V gene sequence: CDR1 MGHRA, CDR2 YSYEKL. CDR3 nucleotide sequence: TGCGCCAGCAGCCAAGAGGACACTGAAGCTTTCTTT. It codes for CASSQEDTEAFF.